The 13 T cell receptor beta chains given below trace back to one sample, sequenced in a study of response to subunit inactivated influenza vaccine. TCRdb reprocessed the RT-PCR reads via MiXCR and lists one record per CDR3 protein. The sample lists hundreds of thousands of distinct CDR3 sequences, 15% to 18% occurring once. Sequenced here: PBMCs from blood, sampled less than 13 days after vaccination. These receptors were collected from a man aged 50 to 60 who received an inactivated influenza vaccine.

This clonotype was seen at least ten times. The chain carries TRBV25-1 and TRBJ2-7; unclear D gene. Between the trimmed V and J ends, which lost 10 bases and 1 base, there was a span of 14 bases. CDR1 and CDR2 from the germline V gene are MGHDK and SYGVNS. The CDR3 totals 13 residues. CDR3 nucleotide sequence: TGTGCCACTCGCACTGGTGCATCCTACGAGCAGTACTTC. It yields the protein CATRTGASYEQYF.

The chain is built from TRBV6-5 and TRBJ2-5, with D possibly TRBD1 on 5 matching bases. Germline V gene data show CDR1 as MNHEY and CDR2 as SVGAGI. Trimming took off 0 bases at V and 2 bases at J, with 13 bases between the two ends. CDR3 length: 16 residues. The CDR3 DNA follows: TGTGCCAGCAGTTACTCGAGCCAGGGTGGGCAAGAGACCCAGTACTTC. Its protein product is CASSYSSQGGQETQYF.

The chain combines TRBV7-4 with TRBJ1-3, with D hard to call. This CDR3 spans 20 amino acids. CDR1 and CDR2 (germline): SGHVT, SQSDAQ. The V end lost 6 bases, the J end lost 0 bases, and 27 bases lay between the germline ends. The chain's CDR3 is CASRKKNGLVAVSSGNTIYF. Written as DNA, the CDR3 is TGTGCCAGCAGGAAGAAAAACGGGTTGGTAGCAGTTAGCTCTGGAAACACCATATATTTT.

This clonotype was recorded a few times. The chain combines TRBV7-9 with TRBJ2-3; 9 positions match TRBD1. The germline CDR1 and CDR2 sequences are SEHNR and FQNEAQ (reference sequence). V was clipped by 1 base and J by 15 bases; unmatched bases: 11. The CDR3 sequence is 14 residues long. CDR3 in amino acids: CASSLEWPGQGPYF. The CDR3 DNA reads TGTGCCAGCAGCTTAGAGTGGCCGGGACAGGGTCCCTATTTT.

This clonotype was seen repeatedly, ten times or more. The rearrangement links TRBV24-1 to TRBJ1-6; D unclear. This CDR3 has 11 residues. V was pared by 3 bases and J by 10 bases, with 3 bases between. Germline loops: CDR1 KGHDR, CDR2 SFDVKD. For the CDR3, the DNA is TGTGCCACCAGTGATGAATCACCCCTCCACTTT. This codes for CATSDESPLHF.

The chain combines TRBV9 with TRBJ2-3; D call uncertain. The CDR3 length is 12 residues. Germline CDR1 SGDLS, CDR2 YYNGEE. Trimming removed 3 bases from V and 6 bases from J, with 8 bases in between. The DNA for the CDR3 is TGTGCCAGCAGCGACCTGTATGATACGCAGTATTTT. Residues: CASSDLYDTQYF.

The CDR3 nucleotides are TGTGCCTGGAGTGATTGGGACAGTCCTAACTATGGCTACACCTTC. Protein product: CAWSDWDSPNYGYTF. The V call is TRBV30, the J call TRBJ1-2; 7 bases are shared with TRBD1. Germline V gene sequence: CDR1 GTSNPN, CDR2 SVGIG (reference sequence). With V trimmed by 1 base and J by 0 bases, 5 bases remained unmatched. The CDR3 is 15 amino acids.

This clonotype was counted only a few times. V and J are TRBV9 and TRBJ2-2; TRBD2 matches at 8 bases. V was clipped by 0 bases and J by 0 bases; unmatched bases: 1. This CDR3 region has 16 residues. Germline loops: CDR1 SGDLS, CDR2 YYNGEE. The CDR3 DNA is TGTGCCAGCAGCGTAGCGGGAGGGCCGAACACCGGGGAGCTGTTTTTT. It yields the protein CASSVAGGPNTGELFF.

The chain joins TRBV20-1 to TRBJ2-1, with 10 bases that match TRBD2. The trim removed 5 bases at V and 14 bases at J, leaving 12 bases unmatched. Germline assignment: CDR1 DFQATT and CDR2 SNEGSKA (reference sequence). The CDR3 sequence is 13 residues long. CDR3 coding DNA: TGCAGTGCTCGTGTGACTAGCGGGTCCCCCAAGTTCTTC. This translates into CSARVTSGSPKFF.

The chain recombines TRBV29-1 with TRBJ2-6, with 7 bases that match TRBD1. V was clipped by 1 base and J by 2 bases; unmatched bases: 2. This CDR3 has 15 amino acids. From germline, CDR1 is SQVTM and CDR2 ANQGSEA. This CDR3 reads CSVEGQGAGANVLTF. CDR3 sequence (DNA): TGCAGCGTTGAAGGACAGGGAGCTGGGGCCAACGTCCTGACTTTC.

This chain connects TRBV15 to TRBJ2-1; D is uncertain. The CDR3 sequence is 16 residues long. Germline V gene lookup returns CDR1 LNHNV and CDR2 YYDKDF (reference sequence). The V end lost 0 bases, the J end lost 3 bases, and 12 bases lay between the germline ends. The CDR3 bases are TGTGCCACCAGCAGAGATAGGCTGGGCGGCTACAATGAGCAGTTCTTC. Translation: CATSRDRLGGYNEQFF.

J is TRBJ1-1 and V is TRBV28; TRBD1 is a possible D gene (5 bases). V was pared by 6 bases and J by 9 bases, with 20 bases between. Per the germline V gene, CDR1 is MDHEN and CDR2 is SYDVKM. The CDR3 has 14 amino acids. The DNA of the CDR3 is TGTGCCAGCAGCCTTGACAGCATAGGGTCGAAAGCTTTCTTT. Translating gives CASSLDSIGSKAFF.

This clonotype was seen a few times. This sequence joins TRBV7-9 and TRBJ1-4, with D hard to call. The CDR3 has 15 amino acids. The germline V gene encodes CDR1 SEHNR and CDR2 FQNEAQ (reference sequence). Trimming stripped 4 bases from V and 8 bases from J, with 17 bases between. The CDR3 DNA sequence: TGTGCCAGCAGCTCCGATCAGTCGAGGAGAGAAAAACTGTTTTTT. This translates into CASSSDQSRREKLFF.